This passage covers 9 T cell receptor beta chains from one sample sequenced in a study of T cells after yellow fever vaccination. Each CDR3 protein gets one entry after TCRdb re-called the 5' RACE reads with MiXCR. The sample shows approximately 580,000 distinct CDR3 sequences, around 16% of them seen only once. The sequences come from PBMCs, collected about 5 days after the first yellow fever vaccination. These receptor sequences come from a man younger than 35 who received the YFV17D yellow fever vaccine.

This clonotype was observed a handful of times. The J gene is TRBJ2-7, the V gene TRBV20-1; D tentatively fits TRBD1 or TRBD2 (6 bases each). V lost 2 bases and J 0 bases, leaving 11 bases between the germline ends. The CDR3 extends over 14 amino acids. Germline CDR1 is DFQATT and CDR2 is SNEGSKA (reference sequence). DNA of the CDR3: TGCAGTGCTAGAAGAGGGGGGAGCTCCTACGAGCAGTACTTC. Translating it yields CSARRGGSSYEQYF.

This clonotype occurred many times. CDR3 residues: CASSPRQGAHEQYV. Written as DNA, the CDR3 is TGCGCCAGCAGCCCAAGACAGGGGGCCCACGAGCAGTACGTC. The gene calls are TRBV5-1 and TRBJ2-7; 10 nucleotides match TRBD1. The CDR3 is 14 amino acids. The V and J ends lost 4 bases and 5 bases, in that order; junction bases with no gene match: 6. Germline V gene sequence: CDR1 SGHRS, CDR2 YFSETQ.

The V and J genes are TRBV7-8 and TRBJ2-5; D possibly uses TRBD1 or TRBD2 (6 bases each). The CDR3 runs to 14 residues. In germline, CDR1 is SGHVS, CDR2 FQNEAQ. The V end lost 10 bases, the J end lost 1 base, and 16 bases lay between the germline ends. The CDR3, as DNA: TGTGCCATGGGCGCGGGACACCCCCAAGAGACCCAGTACTTC. This translates into CAMGAGHPQETQYF.

There are many counts of this clonotype. The chain has TRBV12-5 and TRBJ2-2, with TRBD2 matching over 13 bases. Per germline, CDR1 LGHNT and CDR2 FRNRAP. V trimming: 1 base; J trimming: 5 bases; junction bases outside the gene matches: 4. This CDR3 is 17 amino acids long. CDR3 DNA sequence: TGTGCTAGTGGTTTGGCCGGGACTAGCGGGGTTACCGGGGAGCTGTTTTTT. Residues: CASGLAGTSGVTGELFF. The variable domain in full, completed from reference TRBV12-5 and TRBJ2-2, reads DARVTQTPRHKVTEMGQEVTMRCQPILGHNTVFWYRQTMMQGLELLAYFRNRAPLDDSGMPKDRFSAEMPDATLATLKIQPSEPRDSAVYFCASGLAGTSGVTGELFFGEGSRLTVL.

The chain combines TRBV27 with TRBJ2-1; no firm D call. The CDR3 is 13 amino acids. V lost 3 bases and J 4 bases, leaving 7 bases between the germline ends. Germline CDR1 MNHEY, CDR2 SMNVEV (reference sequence). DNA for the CDR3: TGTGCCAGCAGTTTTTCAGAATACAATGAGCAGTTCTTC. Amino acids: CASSFSEYNEQFF.

This chain uses TRBV7-9 with TRBJ2-2; D gene ambiguous. V was pared by 1 base and J by 5 bases, with 11 bases between. The germline V gene encodes CDR1 SEHNR and CDR2 FQNEAQ (reference sequence). The CDR3 extends over 15 amino acids. The CDR3 protein is CASSLEASATGELFF. As DNA, the CDR3 is TGTGCCAGCAGCTTAGAAGCATCGGCGACCGGGGAGCTGTTTTTT.

The chain combines TRBV4-3 with TRBJ1-2, with 12 nucleotides matching TRBD1. Germline values: CDR1 LGHNA, CDR2 YSLEER. This CDR3 has 18 residues. The V segment lost 0 bases and the J segment 4 bases; nucleotides outside the gene matches: 9. CDR3 sequence reads: CASSQDHGTGGSGYGYTF. CDR3 nucleotide sequence: TGCGCCAGCAGCCAAGATCATGGGACAGGGGGCTCGGGCTATGGCTACACCTTC.

This clonotype was detected only a few times. The CDR3 coding sequence is TGTGCCAGCAGCCCTTCCCGGGGGTCCGATACGCAGTATTTT. Its protein product is CASSPSRGSDTQYF. The genes are TRBV7-9 and TRBJ2-3; maybe TRBD2 (6 bases). The CDR3 is made up of 14 amino acids. Between the trimmed V and J ends, which lost 5 bases and 6 bases, there was a span of 15 bases. Germline V gene lookup returns CDR1 SEHNR and CDR2 FQNEAQ (reference sequence). The whole variable domain, remainder taken from reference TRBV7-9 and TRBJ2-3, is DTGVSQNPRHKITKRGQNVTFRCDPISEHNRLYWYRQTLGQGPEFLTYFQNEAQLEKSRLLSDRFSAERPKGSFSTLEIQRTEQGDSAMYLCASSPSRGSDTQYFGPGTRLTVL.

The V gene is TRBV25-1, the J gene TRBJ2-7; the D gene is possibly TRBD2 (6 bases). This CDR3 comprises 11 residues. Germline CDR1 MGHDK, CDR2 SYGVNS. V was clipped by 11 bases and J by 5 bases, with 13 bases between them. The CDR3 region is CAAGSSHEQYF. CDR3 in DNA: TGTGCCGCGGGATCTAGCCACGAGCAGTACTTC.